A selection of T cell receptor beta chains follows, all from one sample in a study of metastatic and nonmetastatic thyroid tumors. TCRdb re-analyzed the PCR reads through MiXCR. The data hold some 55,000 clones, with around 20% observed a single time. The sequencing sample was made of blood. All receptors come from a female donor with papillary thyroid cancer or a benign thyroid nodule (not recorded which). Some clones in this sample may be carry-over from other donors' samples. Each CDR3 is given with its conserved first and last residue. D genes are given only for firm matches. Clone size is given for some rows only: seen once, a few or many times, or a class if the clone is expanded.

clone_size	d_call	v_call	j_call	cdr3_nt	cdr3_aa
many	NA	TRBV7-2	TRBJ2-1	TGTGCCAGCAGCACCTACTTAGACAATGAGCAGTTCTTC	CASSTYLDNEQFF
many	NA	TRBV19	TRBJ1-1	TGTGCCAGTAGCCGGGGAGGGACTGAAGCTTTCTTT	CASSRGGTEAFF
many	NA	TRBV9	TRBJ1-5	TGTGCCAGCAGCGTAGGGGCGGGGAATCAGCCCCAGCATTTT	CASSVGAGNQPQHF
many	NA	TRBV27	TRBJ1-4	TGTGCCAGCAGTCCGCTTTGGTCGGGTAGGAACGAAAAACTGTTTTTT	CASSPLWSGRNEKLFF
many	NA	TRBV5-4	TRBJ1-3	TGTGCCAGCAGCTACCGGGACGTCGACACCATATATTTT	CASSYRDVDTIYF
many	TRBD2	TRBV3-1	TRBJ2-3	TGTGCCAGCAGCCAAAGAAGGGGCGGGAGCGGGGCAGATACGCAGTATTTT	CASSQRRGGSGADTQYF
many	NA	TRBV28	TRBJ2-5	TGTGCCAGCAGTTTGGAGACCCAGTACTTC	CASSLETQYF
NA	NA	TRBV5-1	TRBJ2-7	TGCGCCAGCATCTTGGCCGGGGTACTAGTCCCCTACGACCAGTACTTC	CASILAGVLVPYDQYF
few	NA	TRBV27	TRBJ1-1	TGTGCCAGCAGCAAGGAGTTGAACACTGAAGCTTTCTTT	CASSKELNTEAFF
NA	NA	TRBV30	TRBJ1-2	TGTGCCTGGAGTGCCGAGGACAGCTATGGCTACACCTTC	CAWSAEDSYGYTF
medium-sized	NA	TRBV5-1	TRBJ2-7	TGCGCCAGCAGCACCAGACAGGGAGGGCAGTACTTC	CASSTRQGGQYF
many	NA	TRBV29-1	TRBJ1-1	TGCAGCGTTGAGGGTCGAAAGACTGAAGCTTTCTTT	CSVEGRKTEAFF
NA	NA	TRBV2	TRBJ2-7	TGTGCCAGCAGGACGAGCGAGAGGGAGCAGTACTTC	CASRTSEREQYF
many	NA	TRBV5-6	TRBJ2-5	TGTGCCAGCAGCTCCTCGATAGGGGACAACCAAGAGACCCAGTACTTC	CASSSSIGDNQETQYF
many	NA	TRBV20-1	TRBJ1-4	TGCAGTGCTAGAGAGGGAGACCCACTGTTTTTT	CSAREGDPLFF
many	NA	TRBV5-1	TRBJ2-5	TGCGCCAGCAGCTTGAATCCAGACAGAACCGGAGAGACCCAGTACTTC	CASSLNPDRTGETQYF
many	NA	TRBV16	TRBJ1-2	TGTGCCAGCAGCCAAGGGAACGAAGGAATTTACTATGGCTACACCTTC	CASSQGNEGIYYGYTF
NA	NA	TRBV30	TRBJ1-1	TGTGCCTGGAATAAGGGGGGAGCTTTCTTT	CAWNKGGAFF
NA	TRBD1	TRBV5-4	TRBJ2-5	TGTGCCAGCAGCCCTGGACAGGGAAGGCGGACCCAGTACTTC	CASSPGQGRRTQYF
many	TRBD1	TRBV6-1	TRBJ2-7	TGTGCCAGCAGTGAAACTTTAGGGACAGGGAAATACGAGCAGTACTTC	CASSETLGTGKYEQYF
few	NA	TRBV28	TRBJ2-7	TGTGCCAGCAGGATCGGGGGCCGTGGTGAGCAGTACTTC	CASRIGGRGEQYF
medium-sized	TRBD2	TRBV7-8	TRBJ2-7	TGTGCCAGCAGCCTCCGGACTAGCGGGATATCCTACGAGCAGTACTTC	CASSLRTSGISYEQYF
many	NA	TRBV2	TRBJ2-2	TGTGCCAGCAGCCTAGGGAGGGGGGTACACGGGGAGCTGTTTTTT	CASSLGRGVHGELFF
NA	NA	TRBV30	TRBJ1-2	TGTGCCTGGGGTATTAAGGGGTTAGGCTATGGCTACACCTTC	CAWGIKGLGYGYTF
many	NA	TRBV6-1	TRBJ2-7	TGTGCCAGCAGTGAAGGGAGTAGCAAGTACGAGCAGTACTTC	CASSEGSSKYEQYF
many	NA	TRBV12-3/TRBV12-4	TRBJ2-1	TGTGCCAGCAGCCTCGTTAGGGGTGAGCAGTTCTTC	CASSLVRGEQFF
many	TRBD2	TRBV20-1	TRBJ2-3	TGCAGTGCTAGAGATCTGGCTAGCGGGGGGGGTTTGGATACGCAGTATTTT	CSARDLASGGGLDTQYF
few	NA	TRBV6-1	TRBJ1-5	TGTGCCAGCAGTGAAGGTAGAGGGAGAGGAAATCAGCCCCAGCATTTT	CASSEGRGRGNQPQHF
medium-sized	TRBD1	TRBV6-1	TRBJ1-3	TGTGCCAGCAGTGCGGAGGGGGCGTCTGGAAACACCATATATTTT	CASSAEGASGNTIYF
many	TRBD1	TRBV24-1	TRBJ1-5	TGTGCCACCAGTGATAGGACAGGGAATATCAATCAGCCCCAGCATTTT	CATSDRTGNINQPQHF
NA	NA	TRBV6-2/TRBV6-3	TRBJ2-2	TGTGCCAGCAGTTATAGCGGAGACACCGGGGAGATGTTTTTT	CASSYSGDTGEMFF
many	TRBD1	TRBV28	TRBJ2-7	TGTGCCAGCAGTGGAACAGGGGTCCCCTACGAGCAGTACTTC	CASSGTGVPYEQYF
many	NA	TRBV18	TRBJ2-1	TGTGCCAGCTCACCACGGAGGGCGGTGGGTTTCAATGAGCAGTTCTTC	CASSPRRAVGFNEQFF
NA	TRBD2	TRBV7-8	TRBJ2-7	TGTGCCAGCAGCCTATCGGGAGGTCCGTACGAGCAGTACTTC	CASSLSGGPYEQYF
many	NA	TRBV10-1	TRBJ1-1	TGCGCCAGCAGTGGTCAGTTGGGATCGGGCACTGAAGCTTTCTTT	CASSGQLGSGTEAFF
NA	NA	TRBV6-1	TRBJ2-7	TGTGCCAGCAGAGAAGGGGCTGGGGGCAGGTACGAGCAGTACTTC	CASREGAGGRYEQYF
many	NA	TRBV3-1	TRBJ2-7	TGTGCCAGCAGCCAAGATTTATTGGGCGAGCAGTACTTC	CASSQDLLGEQYF
many	TRBD2	TRBV20-1	TRBJ2-3	TGCAGTGCTAGAGCCGGACTAGCGGGCCCCTGGGTGGATACGCAGTATTTT	CSARAGLAGPWVDTQYF
many	NA	TRBV20-1	TRBJ1-1	TGCAGTGCTAGAGATCGGTTAGGCCAGAAGAACACTGAAGCTTTCTTT	CSARDRLGQKNTEAFF
many	NA	TRBV28	TRBJ1-1	TGTGCCAGCAGTTTTTGGAGATCCGCTGAAGCTTTCTTT	CASSFWRSAEAFF
many	NA	TRBV6-1	TRBJ2-6	TGTGCCAGCAGCGAAGGACAAGCTGGGGCCAACGTCCTGACTTTC	CASSEGQAGANVLTF
many	NA	TRBV20-1	TRBJ2-4	TGCAGTGTTACAGGACTAGCCAAAAACATTCAGTACTTC	CSVTGLAKNIQYF
many	NA	TRBV28	TRBJ2-5	TGTGCCAGCAGTTTAGGGGGGGCGGGCCCGGGTGGAGAGACCCAGTACTTC	CASSLGGAGPGGETQYF
many	NA	TRBV6-4	TRBJ2-6	TGTGCCAGCAGTGAGGGATCTGGGGCCAACGTCCTGACTTTC	CASSEGSGANVLTF
NA	TRBD2	TRBV6-1	TRBJ2-1	TGTGCCAGCAGCCGGGGGACTAGCGGGAGCAATGAGCAGTTCTTC	CASSRGTSGSNEQFF
many	NA	TRBV9	TRBJ1-4	TGTGCCAGCAGCTTCCCCTCAGGACTTGGAGAAAAACTGTTTTTT	CASSFPSGLGEKLFF
many	NA	TRBV28	TRBJ2-3	TGTGCCAGCAGGCCGGGGGCTAGCGACCACACAGATACGCAGTATTTT	CASRPGASDHTDTQYF
many	TRBD1	TRBV20-1	TRBJ1-5	TGCAGTGCTAGAGCCTCCGGGACAGCAAATCAGCCCCAGCATTTT	CSARASGTANQPQHF
medium-sized	TRBD1	TRBV4-1	TRBJ1-2	TGCGCCAGCAGCCATCAACGACAGGGGGAGGACTATGGCTACACCTTC	CASSHQRQGEDYGYTF
many	NA	TRBV29-1	TRBJ2-2	TGCAGCGTGCTAACCGGGGAGCTGTTTTTT	CSVLTGELFF
many	NA	TRBV28	TRBJ1-5	TGTGCCAGCAGTTTCAGGGACCGACGCAATCAGCCCCAGCATTTT	CASSFRDRRNQPQHF
NA	NA	TRBV27	TRBJ2-7	TGTGCCAGCAGTTCCGGGACCAGAGACGAGCAATACTTC	CASSSGTRDEQYF
few	TRBD2	TRBV2	TRBJ2-3	TGTGCCAGCAGGGTACTAGCGGGAGTAGATACGCAGTATTTT	CASRVLAGVDTQYF
many	NA	TRBV5-4	TRBJ1-1	TGTGCCAGCAGCTACGGTATGAACACTGAAGCTTTCTTT	CASSYGMNTEAFF
many	TRBD2	TRBV5-1	TRBJ2-5	TGCGCCAGCAGCGGGACTAGCGGGTCGGAGCAAGAGACCCAGTACTTC	CASSGTSGSEQETQYF
NA	NA	TRBV28	TRBJ1-6	TGTGCCAGCAGTCCAATGACAGTTACTAGACTCCACTTT	CASSPMTVTRLHF
NA	TRBD2	TRBV9	TRBJ2-7	TGTGCCAGCAGCTCGGGGGGCTACGAGCAGTACTTC	CASSSGGYEQYF
many	TRBD2	TRBV12-3/TRBV12-4	TRBJ2-1	TGTGCCAGCAGTCTTTTTCGGGACTACGATGAGCAGTTCTTC	CASSLFRDYDEQFF
many	TRBD1	TRBV2	TRBJ2-5	TGTGCCAGCAGTACTGAACCGACAGGGATCGCGGAGACCCAGTACTTC	CASSTEPTGIAETQYF